These 26 T cell receptor beta chains originate from one sample sequenced in a study of blood T cell repertoires in COVID-19 (dated by TCRdb to 2018 to 2021). Receptors were amplified or captured by the immunoSEQ multiplex PCR assay. The table comes from immuneACCESS by way of TCRdb, which keeps in-frame sequences with V and J called. Part of the clones is missing from these tables; in studies checked, under half for an unresolved V gene and the rest for unknown reasons. The table for this sample lists 100,000 to 150,000 clones; more than 85% of them were counted only once. The top ten clonotypes cover around 2% of the sample. The sample comprised peripheral blood. These receptors were collected from a man aged 50-60 years with COVID-19, enrolled during active disease.

The V gene is TRBV11-2, the J gene TRBJ2-7; TRBD2 aligns across 7 bases. The CDR3 spans 14 residues. Per germline, CDR1 SGHAT and CDR2 FQNNGV. V shed 1 base and J 7 bases; nucleotides not matched to a gene: 7. The CDR3 coding sequence is TGTGCCAGCAGCTTAGGGACTAGTTATAAGGAGCAGTACTTC. The encoded protein is CASSLGTSYKEQYF.

V gene TRBV30 combines with J gene TRBJ2-5; D might be TRBD2 (5 bases). V was clipped by 0 bases and J by 4 bases, with 6 bases between them. CDR1 is GTSNPN and CDR2 is SVGIG in the germline V gene (reference sequence). This CDR3 comprises 12 residues. CDR3 protein: CAWSVEGETQYF. The CDR3 region has the DNA TGTGCCTGGAGTGTTGAGGGAGAGACCCAGTACTTC.

This clone was counted between two and nine times. The J gene is TRBJ2-3, the V gene TRBV28; 10 nucleotides agree with TRBD2. The germline V gene has CDR1 MDHEN and CDR2 SYDVKM. The CDR3 has 16 amino acids. J gave up 10 bases and V 2 bases, and 12 bases lay outside the gene matches. The CDR3 spells CASSLAQGLAGAAQYF. The CDR3 DNA reads TGTGCCAGCAGTTTAGCCCAGGGGCTAGCGGGAGCTGCGCAGTATTTT.

The V gene is TRBV6-5, the J gene TRBJ2-1; 9 bases fit TRBD1. The CDR3 consists of 15 residues. V lost 4 bases to trimming and J lost 8 bases; unmatched junction nucleotides: 9. Germline values: CDR1 MNHEY, CDR2 SVGAGI. The CDR3 DNA reads as TGTGCCAGCAGTTCTAACAGGGGGCGCAAGGATGAGCAGTTCTTC. Translating it yields CASSSNRGRKDEQFF.

The genes are TRBV6-6 and TRBJ2-1; a possible D gene is TRBD2 (7 bases). The ends were cut back, 2 bases at V and 2 bases at J, with 13 bases in the middle. CDR1 is MNHNY and CDR2 is SVGAGI in the germline V gene (reference sequence). CDR3 length: 16 residues. DNA for the CDR3: TGTGCCAGCAGTTACCAAACGGGGGGCCCCTACAATGAGCAGTTCTTC. Translation gives CASSYQTGGPYNEQFF.

J is TRBJ2-6 and V is TRBV18, with D tentatively TRBD2 (6 bases). CDR3 size: 17 residues. The V and J ends lost 6 bases and 3 bases respectively, with 18 bases between them. CDR1 and CDR2 from the germline V gene are KGHSH and LQKENI. The CDR3 region is CASSPSGGAGGANVLTF. CDR3 DNA: TGTGCCAGCTCCCCCTCCGGGGGAGCAGGTGGGGCCAACGTCCTGACTTTC. The full variable domain, rest sourced from reference TRBV18 and TRBJ2-6, is NAGVMQNPRHLVRRRGQEARLRCSPMKGHSHVYWYRQLPEEGLKFMVYLQKENIIDESGMPKERFSAEFPKEGPSILRIQQVVRGDSAAYFCASSPSGGAGGANVLTFGAGSRLTVL.

The chain employs TRBV25-1 and TRBJ2-1, with TRBD2 matching 14 bases. With V trimmed by 3 bases and J by 10 bases, 8 bases remained unmatched. The germline CDR1 and CDR2 sequences are MGHDK and SYGVNS. This CDR3 comprises 16 residues. CDR3 residues: CASSDPAGTSGSEQFF. In nucleotides, the CDR3 is TGTGCCAGCAGTGATCCAGCCGGGACTAGCGGGAGCGAGCAGTTCTTC.

The chain has TRBV19 and TRBJ1-2; TRBD1 matches 7 bases. Looked up from germline, CDR1 is LNHDA and CDR2 is SQIVND (reference sequence). The V and J ends lost 9 bases and 1 base, in that order; junction bases with no gene match: 11. This CDR3 is built from 15 residues. The CDR3 loop reads CASTLEGQLNYGYTF. The CDR3, as DNA: TGTGCCAGCACCCTAGAGGGACAGCTTAACTATGGCTACACCTTC.

The chain is built from TRBV5-4 and TRBJ2-7; TRBD2 might be the D (6 bases). The CDR3 spans 12 residues. Trimming shortened V by 0 bases and J by 6 bases, and 7 bases separated the two germline ends. Germline CDR1 reads SGHNT; CDR2 reads YYREEE (reference sequence). CDR3: CASSLGSGEQYF. CDR3 DNA sequence: TGTGCCAGCAGCTTGGGTAGCGGCGAGCAGTACTTC.

This chain connects TRBV10-3 to TRBJ2-1, with 8 bases matching TRBD2. CDR3 length equals 16 residues. Trimming took 10 bases from V and 2 from J; bases not matched to a gene: 13. Germline V CDR1 and CDR2: ENHRY, SYGVKD. CDR3 amino acids: CATAVGAGATYNEQFF. The CDR3 coding sequence is TGTGCCACCGCCGTCGGAGCGGGAGCAACCTACAATGAGCAGTTCTTC.

The chain carries TRBV11-2 and TRBJ1-4, with D uncertain. The germline CDR1 and CDR2 sequences are SGHAT and FQNNGV. V lost 8 bases, J lost 4 bases, and 11 bases lay in between. There are 13 residues in the CDR3. The CDR3 is CASGGQNNEKLFF. CDR3 DNA sequence: TGTGCCAGCGGTGGGCAGAATAATGAAAAACTGTTTTTT.

The genes are TRBV12-3 or TRBV12-4 and TRBJ1-5; D is ambiguous. The CDR3 runs to 13 residues. V lost 6 bases, J lost 1 base, and 7 bases lay in between. For the CDR3, the DNA is TGTGCCAGCAGCATGACAAGCAATCAGCCCCAGCATTTT. It yields the protein CASSMTSNQPQHF.

This clone was detected once. This chain joins TRBV10-3 and TRBJ2-5; 7 bases agree with TRBD2. CDR1 ENHRY and CDR2 SYGVKD come from the germline V gene. V lost 3 bases, J lost 5 bases, and 6 bases stayed unmatched. The CDR3 covers 14 residues. The CDR3 protein is CAISDLGRGETQYF. The DNA for the CDR3 is TGTGCCATCAGTGATTTGGGGAGGGGCGAGACCCAGTACTTC.

The chain joins TRBV4-2 to TRBJ2-5, with D tentatively TRBD1 (6 bases). Trimming shortened V by 0 bases and J by 4 bases, and 15 bases separated the two germline ends. CDR1 and CDR2 (germline): LGHNA, YNFKEQ. This CDR3 region has 16 residues. The CDR3 reads CASSQETRGGLETQYF. DNA of the CDR3: TGTGCCAGCAGCCAAGAGACCAGGGGTGGGTTAGAGACCCAGTACTTC.

The chain is built from TRBV12-2 and TRBJ2-7; the table calls TRBD2, which could not be checked here. TRBV12-2 is given as a pseudogene. This CDR3 is built from 11 residues. The CDR3 is CASRLRDEQYV. CDR3 DNA sequence: TGTGCAAGTCGCTTACGCGACGAGCAGTACGTC.

This clone appeared a few times. This chain joins TRBV12-3 or TRBV12-4 and TRBJ1-3, with D possibly matching TRBD1 (5 bases). V was shortened by 8 bases and J by 0 bases, with 8 bases between the two germline ends. This CDR3 contains 13 residues. This CDR3 is CASGDSSGNTIYF. The CDR3 nucleotides read TGTGCCAGCGGAGACAGCTCTGGAAACACCATATATTTT.

This chain uses TRBV5-1 with TRBJ2-7, with 11 bases lining up with TRBD1. J was trimmed by 2 bases and V by 4 bases; bases with no gene match: 5. This CDR3 is 15 amino acids long. CDR1 is SGHRS, CDR2 YFSETQ, per germline. CDR3 residues: CASSIGTGGTYEQYF. The CDR3 DNA reads as TGCGCCAGCAGCATAGGGACAGGGGGAACCTACGAGCAGTACTTC.

V usage is TRBV5-4 and J usage is TRBJ1-1, with TRBD1 matching 10 bases. Germline CDR1 and CDR2: SGHNT and YYREEE (reference sequence). Unmatched junction bases numbered 3, after V lost 4 bases and J lost 6 bases. CDR3 length: 13 residues. The CDR3 nucleotides are TGTGCCAGCAGCAAGGGACAGGGGTCTGAAGCTTTCTTT. As protein: CASSKGQGSEAFF.

The chain couples TRBV28 to TRBJ1-5; TRBD1 aligns across 10 bases. The CDR3 runs to 14 residues. The germline CDR1 and CDR2 sequences are MDHEN and SYDVKM. The ends lost 5 bases at V and 6 bases at J; junction bases unmatched: 4. CDR3 protein: CASSTGQGRQPQHF. CDR3 DNA sequence: TGTGCCAGCAGTACGGGACAGGGGCGTCAGCCCCAGCATTTT.

This clone was counted a single time. This chain joins TRBV5-4 and TRBJ2-7; 7 bases are shared with TRBD1. The CDR3 contains 15 residues. V lost 3 bases to trimming and J lost 2 bases; unmatched junction nucleotides: 8. Germline lookup yields CDR1 SGHNT and CDR2 YYREEE (reference sequence). CDR3 region: CASSSPGQSTYEQYF. The CDR3 bases are TGTGCCAGCAGCTCACCGGGACAGTCTACCTACGAGCAGTACTTC. Together with reference TRBV5-4 and TRBJ2-7, the CDR3 gives the full variable domain: ETGVTQSPTHLIKTRGQQVTLRCSSQSGHNTVSWYQQALGQGPQFIFQYYREEENGRGNFPPRFSGLQFPNYSSELNVNALELDDSALYLCASSSPGQSTYEQYFGPGTRLTVT.

V and J are TRBV27 and TRBJ2-3; D possibly corresponds to TRBD1 (7 bases). V was cut by 7 bases and J by 10 bases, with 15 bases left in between. This CDR3 comprises 12 residues. Germline CDR1 and CDR2: MNHEY and SMNVEV (reference sequence). Here the CDR3 reads CASTYQGGAQYF. As DNA, the CDR3 is TGTGCCAGCACCTATCAGGGGGGTGCGCAGTATTTT.

This clone was found once. V and J are TRBV18 and TRBJ2-3, with no clear D. Germline V gene sequence: CDR1 KGHSH, CDR2 LQKENI. The CDR3 extends over 13 amino acids. V lost 5 bases, J lost 5 bases, and 11 bases lay in between. The CDR3 DNA reads as TGTGCCAGCTCATATCCTCACGGAGATACGCAGTATTTT. This translates into CASSYPHGDTQYF.

The V call is TRBV23-1, the J call TRBJ2-1; D may be TRBD2 (5 bases). TRBV23-1 is designated an ORF whose function remains uncertain. The CDR3 contains 15 residues. Trimming removed 2 bases from V and 0 bases from J, with 8 bases in between. CDR3 sequence: CASSQPRGSYNEQFF. The CDR3 nucleotides are TGCGCCAGCAGTCAACCCCGGGGCTCCTACAATGAGCAGTTCTTC.

Only one count was recorded for this clone. This chain links TRBV28 with TRBJ2-3, with 16 bases fitting TRBD2. V trimming: 2 bases; J trimming: 0 bases; junction bases outside the gene matches: 11. CDR1 and CDR2 from the germline V gene are MDHEN and SYDVKM. This CDR3 spans 21 amino acids. This chain's CDR3 is CASSLPAGTSGRATSTDTQYF. The CDR3 DNA reads as TGTGCCAGCAGTTTACCCGCGGGGACTAGCGGGAGGGCCACGAGCACAGATACGCAGTATTTT.

V is TRBV28 and J is TRBJ1-2, with D uncertain. Trimming pared 4 bases from V and 4 bases from J, leaving 13 bases between. Germline loops: CDR1 MDHEN, CDR2 SYDVKM. The CDR3 covers 14 residues. This CDR3 is CASSSSGRGYGYTF. CDR3 bases: TGTGCCAGCAGTTCCTCTGGGCGTGGCTATGGCTACACCTTC.

The gene calls are TRBV6-2 or TRBV6-3 and TRBJ1-2; D call uncertain. CDR3 size: 14 residues. From germline, CDR1 is MNHEY and CDR2 SVGEGT. Trimming removed 2 bases at V and 7 bases at J, with 14 bases between. The CDR3 protein is CASSYGEKGLGYTF. DNA for the CDR3: TGTGCCAGCAGTTACGGGGAAAAAGGACTTGGCTACACCTTC.